This T cell receptor beta chain was retrieved from a study of tumor-infiltrating lymphocytes in primary liver carcinoma. Overall study: The patient population consisted of men and women between 30 and 69 years of age.

With around 490 ng total RNA as template and a constant-region primer, TCR beta cDNA was made. Three-round nested multiplex PCR performed with slightly modified ARM-PCR produced the TCR beta libraries. TRBV1-TRBV30 forward primers and a C-beta reverse primer were used in the first two PCR rounds, which each ran for around 10 cycles. TCRdb re-called the multiplex PCR reads through MiXCR, storing one row per CDR3 protein. The sample shows 95,000 to 150,000 distinct CDR3 sequences, roughly three fifths of them seen only once. DNA and RNA were both co-extracted from approximately 20-30 mg of bulk tissue that had not been sorted. Surgical resection treated primary liver carcinoma in the patients. Per germline, CDR1 LNHNV and CDR2 YYDKDF (reference sequence). This CDR3 has 15 residues. V was pared by 2 bases and J by 2 bases, with 12 bases between.

The TCR was taken from an older woman with primary liver carcinoma and hepatitis B virus infection. The chain combines TRBV15 with TRBJ2-5; the D gene is possibly TRBD1 (6 bases). The sample was liver tumor tissue from sampling region 1. As for subset: tumor region T1, superior pole. Here the CDR3 reads CATSRKGDTQETQYF. CDR3 sequence (DNA): TGTGCCACCAGCAGAAAGGGGGACACGCAAGAGACCCAGTACTTC.